Below, one T cell receptor beta chain is given with its context. As yet, its antigen is unknown. The sample belongs to a study of shared clonotypes between healthy human individuals. Study results and caveats: When naive CD4 clonotypes were compared across a few donors, 4% to 5.5% were shared. Richness estimates generally favored naive over memory subsets.

At the deep level, the assay was run. For each subset, genomic DNA was distributed in equal portions over several immunoSEQ plates. Profiling relied on immunoSEQ multiplex PCR, and the TCRdb table lists in-frame clones only, not all of them. The table shows millions of clones, with 90% to 95% occurring only once. Selected positively for CCR7 and CD45RO-negative, naive CD8 cells excluded terminally differentiated effector memory CD45RA+ cells. The germline V and J ends were trimmed by 3 bases and 7 bases, with 10 bases remaining between them. The CDR3 loop spans 14 amino acids. Germline CDR1 is MNHEY and CDR2 is SVGAGI.

The receptor comes from a man aged 18-30 years in good health. Some clones in this sample may be carry-over from other donors' samples. This chain links TRBV6-5 with TRBJ1-6, with unresolved D. The material sequenced was naive CD8+ T cells from PBMCs. CDR3 nucleotides: TGTGCCAGCAGTTATGGGCAGCGAAATTCACCCCTCCACTTT. Residues: CASSYGQRNSPLHF.